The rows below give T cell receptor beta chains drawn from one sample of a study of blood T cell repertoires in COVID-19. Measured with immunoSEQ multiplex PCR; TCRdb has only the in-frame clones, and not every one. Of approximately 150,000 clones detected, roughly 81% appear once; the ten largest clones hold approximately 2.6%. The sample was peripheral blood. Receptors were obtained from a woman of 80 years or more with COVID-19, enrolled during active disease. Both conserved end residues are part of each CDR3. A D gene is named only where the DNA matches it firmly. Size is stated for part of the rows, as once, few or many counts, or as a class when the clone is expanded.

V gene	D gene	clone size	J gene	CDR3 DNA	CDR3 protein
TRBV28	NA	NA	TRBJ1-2	TGTGCCGGCGGTGGACAGCTCTATGGCTACACCTTC	CAGGGQLYGYTF
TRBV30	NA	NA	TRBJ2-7	TGTGCCTGGGGGAACAGGGTGCAGTACTTC	CAWGNRVQYF
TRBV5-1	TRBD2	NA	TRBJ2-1	TGCGCCAGCAGCTCCGGGACTAGCGGGAGAGGCGAGCAGTTCTTC	CASSSGTSGRGEQFF
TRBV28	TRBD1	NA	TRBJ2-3	TGTGCCAGCGGGACAGGGGCTTATACTGGCACAGATACGCAGTATTTT	CASGTGAYTGTDTQYF
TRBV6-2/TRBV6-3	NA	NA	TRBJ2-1	TGTGCCAGCAGTTCTCAGGGCCCAACCTACAATGAGCAGTTCTTC	CASSSQGPTYNEQFF
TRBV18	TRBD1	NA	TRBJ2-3	TGTGCCAGCTCATACGACAGGGCCACAGATACGCAGTATTTT	CASSYDRATDTQYF
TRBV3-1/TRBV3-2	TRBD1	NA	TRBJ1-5	TGTGCCAGCAGCCAAGGGACAGGGAGAAGGAATCAGCCCCAGCATTTT	CASSQGTGRRNQPQHF
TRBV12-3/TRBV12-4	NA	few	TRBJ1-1	TGTGCCAGCAGTTTTTCCTCAGGGGTCGCTTTCTTT	CASSFSSGVAFF
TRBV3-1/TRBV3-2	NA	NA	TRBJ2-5	TGTGCCAGCAGCCCAAGGGGAGAGACCCAGTACTTC	CASSPRGETQYF
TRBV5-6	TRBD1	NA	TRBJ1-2	TGTGCCAGCAGCAAAGGGACAGGGGGCGCTTACTATGGCTACACCTTC	CASSKGTGGAYYGYTF
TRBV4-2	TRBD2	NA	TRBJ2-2	TGTGCCAGCAGCCTAATACTAGCGGGGAACACCGGGGAGCTGTTTTTT	CASSLILAGNTGELFF
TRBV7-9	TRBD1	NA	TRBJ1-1	TGTGCCAGCAGCTCAGCGGACAGGGGATGGACTGAAGCTTTCTTT	CASSSADRGWTEAFF
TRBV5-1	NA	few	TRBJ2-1	TGCGCCAGCAGCTCTGGAGGGAGTAAAGGCAATGAGCAGTTCTTC	CASSSGGSKGNEQFF
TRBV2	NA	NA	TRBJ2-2	TGTGCCAGCAGCAGGGCTGGGGAGCTGTTTTTT	CASSRAGELFF
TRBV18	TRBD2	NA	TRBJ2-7	TGTGCCAGCTCACCTCTAGCGGGAGACCTCTCCTACGAGCAGTACTTC	CASSPLAGDLSYEQYF
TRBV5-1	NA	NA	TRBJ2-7	TGCGCCAGCAGCGCTTCGGTAGTTTATACTCGCGAGCAGTACTTC	CASSASVVYTREQYF
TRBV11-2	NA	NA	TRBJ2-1	TGTGCCAGCAGCTTACGGGGATCCTACAATGAGCAGTTCTTC	CASSLRGSYNEQFF
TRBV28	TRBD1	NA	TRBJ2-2	TGTGCCAGCACCCCAGCCGTCGGCAGGGGGCTCTCCGGGGAGCTGTTTTTT	CASTPAVGRGLSGELFF
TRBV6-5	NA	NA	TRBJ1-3	TGTGCCAGCAGTCCAGGCTTCAACTCTGGAAACACCATATATTTT	CASSPGFNSGNTIYF
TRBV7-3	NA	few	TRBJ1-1	TGTGCCAGCAGCTTTACAGCGAACACTGAAGCTTTCTTT	CASSFTANTEAFF
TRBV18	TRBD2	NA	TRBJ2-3	TGTGCCAGCTCACTCGACAGGCCCCTATTGGCGGGAGGGCGGCCAGATACGCAGTATTTT	CASSLDRPLLAGGRPDTQYF
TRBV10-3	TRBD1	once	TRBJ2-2	TGTGCCATCAGAGGGGGCCCCAACACCGGGGAGCTGTTTTTT	CAIRGGPNTGELFF
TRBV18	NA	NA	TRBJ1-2	TGTGCCAGCTCACCACCGGGCAGGGGCGGCTATGGCTACACCTTC	CASSPPGRGGYGYTF
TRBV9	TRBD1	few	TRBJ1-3	TGTGCCAGCAGCCCAGGGACAGGCACCATATATTTT	CASSPGTGTIYF
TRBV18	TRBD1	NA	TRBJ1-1	TGTGCCAGCTCAGTAGACAGGGGGCGGACTGAAGCTTTCTTT	CASSVDRGRTEAFF
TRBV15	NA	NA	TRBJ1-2	TGTGCCACCAGCAGAGATGGTCAGGCTTTCTATGGCTACACCTTC	CATSRDGQAFYGYTF
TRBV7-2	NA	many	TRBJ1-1	TGTGCCAGCAGCTTGTTGACACCGCTGAACACTGAAGCTTTCTTT	CASSLLTPLNTEAFF
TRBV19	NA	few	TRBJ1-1	TGTGCCAGTAGTACTCTCCGGGACTTAAATCTAGGTATCACTGAAGCTTTCTTT	CASSTLRDLNLGITEAFF
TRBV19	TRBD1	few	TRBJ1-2	TGTGCCAGTAGGCGAACAGGGGGAGTCTATGGCTACACCTTC	CASRRTGGVYGYTF
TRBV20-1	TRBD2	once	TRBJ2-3	TGCAGTGCTAGTTCTGGGGGACTAGCGGGAGTAACAGATACGCAGTATTTT	CSASSGGLAGVTDTQYF
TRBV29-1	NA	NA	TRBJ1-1	TGCAGCGCCCGTTACGCGGGGAACACTGAAGCTTTCTTT	CSARYAGNTEAFF